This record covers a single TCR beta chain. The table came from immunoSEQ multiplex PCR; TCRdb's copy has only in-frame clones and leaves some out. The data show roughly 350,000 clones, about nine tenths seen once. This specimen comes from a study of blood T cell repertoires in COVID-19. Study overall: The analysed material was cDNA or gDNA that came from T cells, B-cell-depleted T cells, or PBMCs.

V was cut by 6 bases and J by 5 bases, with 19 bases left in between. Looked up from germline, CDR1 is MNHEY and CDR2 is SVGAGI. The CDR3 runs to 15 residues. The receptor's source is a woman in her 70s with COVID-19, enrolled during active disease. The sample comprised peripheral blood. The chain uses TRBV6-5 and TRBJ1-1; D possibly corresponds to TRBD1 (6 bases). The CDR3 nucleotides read TGTGCCAGCAGGGGGGGAGGGGGTTATAAGACTGAAGCTTTCTTT. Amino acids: CASRGGGGYKTEAFF.